The rows below give T cell receptor beta chains drawn from one sample of a study of cytomegalovirus exposure and HLA in healthy donors. Sequencing was performed with immunoSEQ multiplex PCR; in TCRdb, only in-frame clones are kept and a portion is missing. The repertoire includes more than 130,000 clones, 78% of them detected once, and 2.5% to 3% sits in the top ten. Sequencing used PBMCs. Receptors originate from a male donor in good health and CMV-seronegative. Each CDR3 is given with its conserved first and last residue.

>TRBV9|TRBJ2-1
CASSVQAGDGRGEQFF
>TRBV14|TRBJ1-1
CASSQIQGNTEAFF
>TRBV2|TRBJ1-1
CASRRTTGTGGAKTEAFF
>TRBV6-5|TRBJ1-1
CASRQGHEAFF
>TRBV5-6|TRBJ2-1
CASSPDSGGAHEQFF
>TRBV29-1|TRBJ2-5
CSVHTISGGWGQETQYF
>TRBV7-8|TRBJ1-6
CASSDWTGTGNSPLHF
>TRBV9|TRBJ2-1
CASSVGLAGGPLYNEQFF
>TRBV2|TRBJ1-3
CASSVHGNTIYF
>TRBV10-3|TRBJ1-6
CASGQKSNSPLHF
>TRBV9|TRBJ1-3
CASSVDPGISGNTIYF
>TRBV7-8|TRBJ1-2
CASSRTGGESVYGYPF
>TRBV30|TRBJ1-5
CAWSAARTGGYSNQPQHF
>TRBV2|TRBJ2-3
CASLTGQASTDTQYF
>TRBV6-1|TRBJ2-7
CASSGGGQGEYEQYF
>TRBV6-6|TRBJ2-2
CASSYSLVTGELFF
>TRBV2|TRBJ1-1
CASIRTGNTEAFF
>TRBV18|TRBJ2-1
CASLSGTSGANEQFF
>TRBV18|TRBJ1-2
CASSPGTGGDYGYTF
>TRBV9|TRBJ2-7
CASSVVPGGFYEQYF
>TRBV2|-
CASSGAGQGTYEQYF
>TRBV11-2|TRBJ1-5
CASSFSAGNQPQHF
>TRBV6-6|TRBJ1-5
CASSYNPLSGQPQHF
>TRBV25-1|TRBJ1-2
CASRPSNYGYTF
>TRBV5-6|TRBJ2-7
CASSLGTGGAYEQYF
>TRBV11-3|TRBJ2-7
CASSLTSGDSYEQYF
>TRBV30|TRBJ1-1
CAWSGTGANTEAFF
>TRBV7-9|TRBJ2-7
CASSSVYEQYF
>TRBV7-3|TRBJ2-1
CASSLRQGGWNEQFF
>TRBV6-5|TRBJ1-1
CASSSGQGSTEAFF
>TRBV7-2|TRBJ1-1
CASSFQTGVNTEAFF
>TRBV14|TRBJ2-7
CASSQGSGFSYEQYF
>TRBV27|TRBJ1-4
CASSFRLGGGTNEKLFF
>TRBV4-3|TRBJ1-4
CASSQGRTGVEKLFF
>TRBV27|TRBJ2-7
CASSLGPGGYEQYF
>TRBV2|TRBJ1-3
CASKQSGNTIYF
>TRBV29-1|TRBJ2-7
CSVVESSGRAYEQYF
>TRBV14|TRBJ2-5
CASRQGFLAGGGETQYF
>TRBV19|TRBJ1-2
CASSLPQGLPYGYTF
>TRBV5-1|TRBJ2-7
CASSLDGTYEQYF
>TRBV5-1|TRBJ1-4
CASSLAQAPNEKLFF
>TRBV30|TRBJ1-5
CAWSVGAGTRQPQHF
>TRBV16|TRBJ1-1
CASSQSQGRGAEAFF
>TRBV5-6|TRBJ1-2
CASSLGRLTGSNYGYTF
>TRBV9|TRBJ2-2
CASSVVIAANTGELFF
>TRBV29-1|TRBJ2-7
CSVEGGQGSYEQYF
>TRBV5-6|TRBJ1-2
CASILGTNYGYTF
>TRBV5-6|TRBJ2-5
CASSLGLVKETQYF
>TRBV9|TRBJ2-3
CASSVGTAGGHGDTQYF